The clone carrying this T cell receptor (beta chain) has at least ten counts. Its specificity is not known. The data originate from a study of T cell repertoires in cytomegalovirus infection. Looking at the study overall: CMV epitopes used comprised recently identified HLA-C-restricted ones and well-studied HLA-B-restricted ones. A matching HLA type, together with CMV infection, was signaled by public TCR beta signatures.

This CDR3 is built from 17 residues. Trimming at V came to 1 base and at J to 3 bases, leaving 9 bases not matched to a gene. Germline V gives CDR1 SGHTA, CDR2 FQGNSA. TCRdb independently ran MiXCR on the reads; one entry per CDR3 protein. The sample lists approximately 730,000 distinct CDR3 sequences; around a third were seen once. The sequence derives from a human donor in good health (CMV status not recorded). Some clones in this sample may be carry-over from other donors' samples. The sequencing used cultured PBMCs, collected from culture after CMV antigen stimulation. The chain joins TRBV7-2 to TRBJ2-5; 9 nucleotides match TRBD2. Here the CDR3 reads CASSLVSFSGSKETQYF. CDR3 in DNA: TGTGCCAGCAGCTTAGTGTCTTTTAGCGGGAGCAAAGAGACCCAGTACTTC. The full variable domain, in which reference TRBV7-2 and TRBJ2-5 provide the parts outside the CDR3, is GAGVSQSPSNKVTEKGKDVELRCDPISGHTALYWYRQSLGQGLEFLIYFQGNSAPDKSGLPSDRFSAERTGGSVSTLTIQRTQQEDSAVYLCASSLVSFSGSKETQYFGPGTRLLVL.